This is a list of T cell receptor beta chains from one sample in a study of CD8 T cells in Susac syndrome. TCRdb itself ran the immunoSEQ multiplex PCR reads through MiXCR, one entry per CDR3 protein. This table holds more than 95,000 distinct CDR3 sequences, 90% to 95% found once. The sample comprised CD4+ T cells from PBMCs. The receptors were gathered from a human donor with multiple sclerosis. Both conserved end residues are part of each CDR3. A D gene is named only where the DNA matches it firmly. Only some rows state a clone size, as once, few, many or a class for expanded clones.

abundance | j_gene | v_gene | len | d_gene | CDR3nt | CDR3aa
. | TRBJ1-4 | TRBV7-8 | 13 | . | TGTGCCAGCAGCCGTAAACAGGAGGCAAAACTGTTTTTT | CASSRKQEAKLFF
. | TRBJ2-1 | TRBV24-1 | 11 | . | TGTGCCACCAGTGAATACAATGAGCAGTTCTTC | CATSEYNEQFF
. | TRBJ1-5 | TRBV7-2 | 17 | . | TGTGCCAGCAGCTTAGCGAGCCCCAGGGAGGGCAATCAGCCCCAGCATTTT | CASSLASPREGNQPQHF
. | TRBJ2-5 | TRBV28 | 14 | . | TGTGCCAGCAGTTTATTGCCGTACCAAGAGACCCAGTACTTC | CASSLLPYQETQYF
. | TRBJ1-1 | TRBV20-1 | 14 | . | TGCAGTGCTAGAGATGGAAGGGGAGGGACTGAAGCTTTCTTT | CSARDGRGGTEAFF
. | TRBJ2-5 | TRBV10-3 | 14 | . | TGTGCCATCAGTGACCTCAGGGGACGGGAGACCCAGTACTTC | CAISDLRGRETQYF
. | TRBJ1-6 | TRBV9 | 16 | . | TGTGCCAGCAGCCCGAGGGGGGGGCCCGAAGACTCACCCCTCCACTTT | CASSPRGGPEDSPLHF
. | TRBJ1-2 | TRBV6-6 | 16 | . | TGTGCCAGCATGGCGCAGGGACGCGCCCTGGGTGATGGCTACACCTTC | CASMAQGRALGDGYTF
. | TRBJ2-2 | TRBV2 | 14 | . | TGTGCCACTGGGGAGGACAGGAAGGCCGGGGAGCTGTTTTTT | CATGEDRKAGELFF
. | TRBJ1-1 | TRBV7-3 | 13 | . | TGTGCCAGCAGCCGACAGCCGAACACTGAAGCTTTCTTT | CASSRQPNTEAFF
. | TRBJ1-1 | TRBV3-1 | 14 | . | TGTGCCAGCAGCCAAGAGGGGGGGATCACTGAAGCTTTCTTT | CASSQEGGITEAFF
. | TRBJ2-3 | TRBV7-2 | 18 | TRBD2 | TGTGCCAGCAGCGGGATACTAGCGGGGGGGCCTGCGTCAGATACGCAGTATTTT | CASSGILAGGPASDTQYF
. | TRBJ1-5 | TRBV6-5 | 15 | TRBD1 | TGTGCCAGCAGTTCCGGACAGGTTCAGGATCAGCCCCAGCATTTT | CASSSGQVQDQPQHF
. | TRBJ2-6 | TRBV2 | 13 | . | TGTGCCAGCAAGGTCTCTGGGGCCAACGTCCTGACTTTC | CASKVSGANVLTF
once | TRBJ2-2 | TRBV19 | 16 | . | TGTGCCAGTAGTCAAGGGGGAGGGGGCTACACCGGGGAGCTGTTTTTT | CASSQGGGGYTGELFF
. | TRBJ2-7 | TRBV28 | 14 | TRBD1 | TGTGCCAGCAGTCTATCGGGACAGCCCGCCGAGCAGTACTTC | CASSLSGQPAEQYF
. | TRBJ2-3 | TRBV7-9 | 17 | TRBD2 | TGTGCCAGCAGCGATCCGGCGGGGGGACGAAGCACAGATACGCAGTATTTT | CASSDPAGGRSTDTQYF
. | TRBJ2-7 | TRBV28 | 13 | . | TGTGCCAGCAGTGGATCAGGGGCTCGCGAGCAGTACTTC | CASSGSGAREQYF
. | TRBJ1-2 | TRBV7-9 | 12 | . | TGTGCCAGCAGCTTCAGAGCGGCTGGCTACACCTTC | CASSFRAAGYTF
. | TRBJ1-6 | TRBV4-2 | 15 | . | TGTGCCAGCAGCCAAGATATACAGCATAATTCACCCCTCCACTTT | CASSQDIQHNSPLHF
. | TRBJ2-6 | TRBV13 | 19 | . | TGTGCCAGCAGCCCGGGATTGGAGGGGGTGCTTTCTGGGGCCAACGTCCTGACTTTC | CASSPGLEGVLSGANVLTF
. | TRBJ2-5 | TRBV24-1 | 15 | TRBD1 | TGTGCCACCAGTGATTTGCGACAGGGGAGCGAGACCCAGTACTTC | CATSDLRQGSETQYF
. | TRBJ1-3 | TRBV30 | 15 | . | TGTGCCTGGAGTCCCCCCGGACCCTCTGGAAACACCATATATTTT | CAWSPPGPSGNTIYF
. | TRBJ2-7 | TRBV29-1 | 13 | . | TGCAGCGCTAGCACAGGGATCAACTACGAGCAGTACTTC | CSASTGINYEQYF
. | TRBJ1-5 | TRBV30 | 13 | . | TGTGCCTGGAGTGTAAGGCAGGGGCAGCCCCAGCATTTT | CAWSVRQGQPQHF
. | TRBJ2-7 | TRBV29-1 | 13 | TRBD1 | TGCAGCGTGATCCGGGACAGGGGTGGCGAGCAGTACTTC | CSVIRDRGGEQYF
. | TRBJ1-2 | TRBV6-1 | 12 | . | TGTGCCAGCAGTGGGCCCGGCGGGCCTCCCACCTTC | CASSGPGGPPTF
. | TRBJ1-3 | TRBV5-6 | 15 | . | TGTGCCAGCAGCTTGAATCCAGGGACTGGAAACACCATATATTTT | CASSLNPGTGNTIYF
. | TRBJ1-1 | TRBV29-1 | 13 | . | TGCAGCGTTCGAGAAGGGGATGGGGCTGAAGCTTTCTTT | CSVREGDGAEAFF
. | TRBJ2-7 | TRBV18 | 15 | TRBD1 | TGTGCCAGCTCAGTCGGACAGGGGGCAACCAACGAGCAGTACTTC | CASSVGQGATNEQYF
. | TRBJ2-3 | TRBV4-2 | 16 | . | TGTGCCAGCAGCCAAGTCGATCGGCCGGGAGCAGATACGCAGTATTTT | CASSQVDRPGADTQYF
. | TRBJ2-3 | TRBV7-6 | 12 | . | TGTGCCAGCAGCATGGTGGCAGATACGCAGTATTTT | CASSMVADTQYF
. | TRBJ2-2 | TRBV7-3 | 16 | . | TGTGCCAGCAGCTCAGGGGGGGGGCCCAACACCGGGGAGCTGTTTTTT | CASSSGGGPNTGELFF
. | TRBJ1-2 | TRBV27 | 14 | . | TGTGCCAGCAGCCTGGCGGGGTTGCGGAATGGCTACACCTTC | CASSLAGLRNGYTF
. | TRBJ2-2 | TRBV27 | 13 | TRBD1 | TGTGCCAGCAGACAGGGGTCCAAGGGGGAGCTGTTTTTT | CASRQGSKGELFF
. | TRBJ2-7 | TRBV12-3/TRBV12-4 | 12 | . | TGTGCCAGCAGGGCCCCCGGCGACGAGCAGTACTTC | CASRAPGDEQYF
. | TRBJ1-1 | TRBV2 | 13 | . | TGTGCCAGCATACAACAGACGAACACTGAAGCTTTCTTT | CASIQQTNTEAFF
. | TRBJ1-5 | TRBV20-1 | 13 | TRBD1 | TGCAGTGCCCTGACAGGGGGTAATCAGCCCCAGCATTTT | CSALTGGNQPQHF
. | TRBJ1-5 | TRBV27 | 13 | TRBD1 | TGTGCCAGCAGTGTGACAGGGAATCAGCCCCAGCATTTT | CASSVTGNQPQHF
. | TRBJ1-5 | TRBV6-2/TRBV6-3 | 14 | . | TGTGCCAGCACCAATCTCCAGGGAGGGCAGCCCCAGCATTTT | CASTNLQGGQPQHF
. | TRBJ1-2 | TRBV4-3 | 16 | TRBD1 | TGCGCCAGCAGCCAAGGTCCCAGGGGGCAAGTCTATGGCTACACCTTC | CASSQGPRGQVYGYTF
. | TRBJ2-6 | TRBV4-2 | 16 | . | TGTGCCAGCAGCCCAACTTTCGGTTCAGGGGTCAACGTCCTGACTTTC | CASSPTFGSGVNVLTF
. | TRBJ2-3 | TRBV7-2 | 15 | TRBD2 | TGTGCCAGCAGCTTAACTAGCGGGGGATCGGTTACGCAGTATTTT | CASSLTSGGSVTQYF
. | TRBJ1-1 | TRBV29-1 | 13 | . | TGCAGCGCTTTTAGTAGGGGCCCTACTGAAGCTTTCTTT | CSAFSRGPTEAFF
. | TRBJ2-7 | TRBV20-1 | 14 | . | TGCAGTGCTAGACTCCCGGGGAGCTCCTACGAGCAGTACTTC | CSARLPGSSYEQYF
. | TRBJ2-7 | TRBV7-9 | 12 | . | TGTGCCAGCAGCTTGGAGACTGGGAAGCAGTACTTC | CASSLETGKQYF
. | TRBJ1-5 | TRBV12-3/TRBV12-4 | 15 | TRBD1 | TGTGCCAGCAAACCACAGGGGGCCGGCAATCAGCCCCAGCATTTT | CASKPQGAGNQPQHF
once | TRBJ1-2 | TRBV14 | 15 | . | TGTGCCAGCAGCCTAGGACGGACTACTAACTATGGCTACACCTTC | CASSLGRTTNYGYTF
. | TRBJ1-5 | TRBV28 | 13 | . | TGTGCCAGCCTCCGGGACAAGGCTCACCCCCAGCATTTT | CASLRDKAHPQHF